The subject of this entry is one TCR beta chain. This sample stems from a study of blood T cell repertoires in COVID-19. Study overall: The United States, Italy and Spain provided the acute and convalescent COVID-19 samples. Sources were T cells, B-cell-depleted T cells, or PBMCs; the material itself was cDNA or gDNA.

Original handling: Reference gene primer amplification in the assay estimated nucleated cell counts. Produced via immunoSEQ multiplex PCR; TCRdb's table is partial and in-frame only. D and trimming come from the DNA, and the V and J calls and clone size come from that table. The data show some 250,000 clones, with over 80% seen just once and around 25% held by the top ten. Trimming pared 5 bases from V and 1 base from J, leaving 11 bases between. The germline gives CDR1 MNHEY, CDR2 SVGAGI. This CDR3 region has 14 residues. The V gene is TRBV6-5, the J gene TRBJ1-1, with D possibly TRBD1 on 6 matching bases. The origin of this receptor is a man aged 35 to 55 with acute or convalescent COVID-19. The specimen sequenced was peripheral blood. CDR3 sequence reads: CASSTGQPNTEAFF. The DNA of the CDR3 is TGTGCCAGCAGTACCGGACAGCCGAACACTGAAGCTTTCTTT.